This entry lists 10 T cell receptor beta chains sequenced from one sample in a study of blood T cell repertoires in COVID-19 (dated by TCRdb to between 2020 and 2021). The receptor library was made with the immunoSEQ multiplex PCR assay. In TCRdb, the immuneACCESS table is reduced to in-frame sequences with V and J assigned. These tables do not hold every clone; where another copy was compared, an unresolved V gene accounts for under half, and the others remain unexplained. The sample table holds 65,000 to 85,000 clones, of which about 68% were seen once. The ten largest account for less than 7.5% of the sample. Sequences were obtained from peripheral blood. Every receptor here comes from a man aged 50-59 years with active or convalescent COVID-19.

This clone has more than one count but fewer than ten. The CDR3 bases are TGTGCCAGCAGCTTCGGGTTTCAAGAGACCCAGTACTTC. Translating it yields CASSFGFQETQYF. The rearrangement joins TRBV7-8 to TRBJ2-5; D gene uncertain. Trimming removed 3 bases from V and 2 bases from J, with 7 bases in between. The CDR3 consists of 13 residues. Germline V gene data show CDR1 as SGHVS and CDR2 as FQNEAQ.

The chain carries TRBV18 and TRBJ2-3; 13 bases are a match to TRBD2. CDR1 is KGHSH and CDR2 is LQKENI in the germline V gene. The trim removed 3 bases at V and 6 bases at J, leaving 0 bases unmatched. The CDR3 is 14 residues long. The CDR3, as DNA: TGTGCCAGCTCACCGGGACTAGCGGGGGATACGCAGTATTTT. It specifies CASSPGLAGDTQYF. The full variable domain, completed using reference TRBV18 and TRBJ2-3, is NAGVMQNPRHLVRRRGQEARLRCSPMKGHSHVYWYRQLPEEGLKFMVYLQKENIIDESGMPKERFSAEFPKEGPSILRIQQVVRGDSAAYFCASSPGLAGDTQYFGPGTRLTVL.

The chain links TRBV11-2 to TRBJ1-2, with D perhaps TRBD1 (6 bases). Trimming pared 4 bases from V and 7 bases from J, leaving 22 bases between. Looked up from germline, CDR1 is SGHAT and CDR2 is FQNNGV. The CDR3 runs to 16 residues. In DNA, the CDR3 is TGTGCCAGCAGCTCCCCCCCGCACAGGGAGTCCGCTGGCTACACCTTC. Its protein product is CASSSPPHRESAGYTF.

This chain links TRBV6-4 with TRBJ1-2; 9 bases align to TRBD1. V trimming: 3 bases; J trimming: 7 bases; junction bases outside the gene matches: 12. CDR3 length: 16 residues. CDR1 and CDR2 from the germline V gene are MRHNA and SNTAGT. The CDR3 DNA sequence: TGTGCCAGCAGTGAAGTGGGGGGACAGGGTCATCCTGGCTACACCTTC. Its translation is CASSEVGGQGHPGYTF.

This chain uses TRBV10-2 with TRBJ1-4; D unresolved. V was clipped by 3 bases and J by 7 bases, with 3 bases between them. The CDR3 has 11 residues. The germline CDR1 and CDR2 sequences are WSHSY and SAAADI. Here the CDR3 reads CASSDGEKLFF. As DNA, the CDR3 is TGCGCCAGCAGTGACGGTGAAAAACTGTTTTTT.

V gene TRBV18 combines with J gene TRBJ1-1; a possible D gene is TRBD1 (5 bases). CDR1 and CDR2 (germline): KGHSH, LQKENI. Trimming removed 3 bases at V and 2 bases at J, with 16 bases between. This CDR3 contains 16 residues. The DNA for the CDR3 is TGTGCCAGCTCACCGCTTTCACAGGTAACAAACACTGAAGCTTTCTTT. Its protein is CASSPLSQVTNTEAFF.

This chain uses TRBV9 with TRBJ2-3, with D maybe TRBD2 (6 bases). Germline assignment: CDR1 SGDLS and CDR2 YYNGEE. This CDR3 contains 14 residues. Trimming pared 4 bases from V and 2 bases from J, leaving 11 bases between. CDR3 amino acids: CASSPWDFTDTQYF. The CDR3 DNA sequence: TGTGCCAGCAGCCCTTGGGACTTCACAGATACGCAGTATTTT. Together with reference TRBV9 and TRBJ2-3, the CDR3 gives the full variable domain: DSGVTQTPKHLITATGQRVTLRCSPRSGDLSVYWYQQSLDQGLQFLIQYYNGEERAKGNILERFSAQQFPDLHSELNLSSLELGDSALYFCASSPWDFTDTQYFGPGTRLTVL.

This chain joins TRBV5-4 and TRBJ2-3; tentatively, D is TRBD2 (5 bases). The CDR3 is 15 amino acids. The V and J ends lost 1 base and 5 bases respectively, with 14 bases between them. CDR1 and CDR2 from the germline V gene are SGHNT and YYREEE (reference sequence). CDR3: CASSLWASIGDTQYF. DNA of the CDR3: TGTGCCAGCAGCTTGTGGGCTAGCATAGGAGATACGCAGTATTTT.

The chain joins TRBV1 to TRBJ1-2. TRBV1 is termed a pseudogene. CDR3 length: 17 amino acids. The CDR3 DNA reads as TGCACCAGCAGCCTTCGGGACGGGCTTTGGAGGGGCTATGGCTACACCTTC. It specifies CTSSLRDGLWRGYGYTF.

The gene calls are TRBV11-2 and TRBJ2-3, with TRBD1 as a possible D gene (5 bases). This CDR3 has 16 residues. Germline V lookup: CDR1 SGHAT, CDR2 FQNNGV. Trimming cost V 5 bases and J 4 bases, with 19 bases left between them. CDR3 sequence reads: CASSPVRGGFADTQYF. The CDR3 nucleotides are TGTGCCAGCAGCCCTGTTAGGGGTGGGTTTGCAGATACGCAGTATTTT.